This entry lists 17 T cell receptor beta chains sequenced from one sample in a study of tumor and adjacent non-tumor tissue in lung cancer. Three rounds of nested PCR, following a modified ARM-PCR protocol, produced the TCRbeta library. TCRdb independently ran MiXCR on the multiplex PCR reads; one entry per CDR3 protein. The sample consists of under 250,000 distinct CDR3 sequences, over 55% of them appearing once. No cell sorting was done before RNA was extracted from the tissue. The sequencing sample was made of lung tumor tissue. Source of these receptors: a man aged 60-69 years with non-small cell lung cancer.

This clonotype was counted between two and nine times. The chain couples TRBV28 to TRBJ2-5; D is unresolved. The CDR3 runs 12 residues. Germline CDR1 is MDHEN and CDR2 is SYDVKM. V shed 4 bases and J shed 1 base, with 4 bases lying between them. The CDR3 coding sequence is TGTGCCAGCAGTTCGGTCCAAGAGACCCAGTACTTC. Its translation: CASSSVQETQYF.

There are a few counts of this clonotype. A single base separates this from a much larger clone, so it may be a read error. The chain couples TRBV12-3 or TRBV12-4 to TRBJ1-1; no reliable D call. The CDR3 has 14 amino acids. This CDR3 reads CANSSQLGGTEAFF. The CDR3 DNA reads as TGTGCCAACAGTTCACAACTGGGAGGCACTGAAGCTTTCTTT.

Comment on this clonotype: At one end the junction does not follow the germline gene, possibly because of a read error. CDR3 residues: CATRVDLYLETQYF. CDR3 coding DNA: TGCGCCACCAGGGTTGACCTGTACCTAGAGACCCAGTACTTC. This chain joins TRBV5-4 and TRBJ2-5; D is possibly TRBD1 (5 bases). From germline, CDR1 is SGHNT and CDR2 YYREEE (reference sequence). CDR3 size: 14 residues.

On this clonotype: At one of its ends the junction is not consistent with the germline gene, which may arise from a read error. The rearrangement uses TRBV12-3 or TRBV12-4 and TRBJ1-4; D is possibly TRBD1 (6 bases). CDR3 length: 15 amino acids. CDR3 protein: CASTTSWGLREKLSF. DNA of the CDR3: TGTGCCAGCACCACTTCTTGGGGGCTGAGGGAAAAACTGTCTTTT.

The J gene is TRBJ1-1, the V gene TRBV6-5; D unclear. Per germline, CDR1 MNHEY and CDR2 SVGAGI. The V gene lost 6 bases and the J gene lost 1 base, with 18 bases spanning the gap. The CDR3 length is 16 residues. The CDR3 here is CASRLEGTGWNTEAFF. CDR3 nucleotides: TGTGCCAGCAGGCTAGAGGGTACCGGGTGGAACACTGAAGCTTTCTTT.

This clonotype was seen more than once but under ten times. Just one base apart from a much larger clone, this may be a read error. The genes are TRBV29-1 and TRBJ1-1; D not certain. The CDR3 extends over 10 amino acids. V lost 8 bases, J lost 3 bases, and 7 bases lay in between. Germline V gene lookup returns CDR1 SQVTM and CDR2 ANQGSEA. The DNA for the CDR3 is TGCAGCATGGCAGACACTGAAGCTTTCTTT. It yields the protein CSMADTEAFF.

CDR3 region: CSVGHGLALRNKQFF. For the CDR3, the DNA is TGCAGCGTTGGCCATGGACTAGCCCTTCGAAATAAGCAGTTCTTC. J is TRBJ2-1 and V is TRBV29-1; 8 bases are shared with TRBD2. From germline, CDR1 is SQVTM and CDR2 ANQGSEA. V lost 4 bases and J lost 11; bases outside the gene matches: 16. The CDR3 loop spans 15 amino acids.

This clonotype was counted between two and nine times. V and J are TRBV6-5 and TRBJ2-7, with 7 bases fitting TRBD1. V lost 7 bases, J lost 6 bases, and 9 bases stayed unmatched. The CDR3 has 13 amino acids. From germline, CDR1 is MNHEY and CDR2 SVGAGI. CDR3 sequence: CASTSGQAGEQYF. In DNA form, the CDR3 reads TGTGCCAGCACCTCCGGACAGGCGGGCGAGCAGTACTTC.

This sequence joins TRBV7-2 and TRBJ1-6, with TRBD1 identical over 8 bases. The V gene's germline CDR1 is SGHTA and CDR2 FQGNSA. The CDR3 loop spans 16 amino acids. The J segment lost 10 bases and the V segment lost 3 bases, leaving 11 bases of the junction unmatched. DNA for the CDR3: TGTGCCAGCAGCTTCGACAGGGGATCCCGGAGATCACCCCTCCACTTT. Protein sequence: CASSFDRGSRRSPLHF.

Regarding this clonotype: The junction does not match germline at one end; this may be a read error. This CDR3 reads CASSHVTGAETHYF. In DNA form, the CDR3 reads TGTGCCAGCAGTCACGTGACAGGGGCAGAGACCCACTACTTC. The chain couples TRBV12-3 or TRBV12-4 to TRBJ2-5; TRBD1 matches 8 bases. The CDR3 covers 14 residues.

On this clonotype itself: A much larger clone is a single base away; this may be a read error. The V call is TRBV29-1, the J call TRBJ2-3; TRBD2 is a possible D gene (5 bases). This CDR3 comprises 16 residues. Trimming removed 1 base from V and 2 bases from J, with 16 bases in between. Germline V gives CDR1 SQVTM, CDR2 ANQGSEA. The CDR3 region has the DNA TGCAGCGTTGAAGTGGGAGCTCGTTCTAACACAGATACGCAGTATTTT. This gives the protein CSVEVGARSNTDTQYF.

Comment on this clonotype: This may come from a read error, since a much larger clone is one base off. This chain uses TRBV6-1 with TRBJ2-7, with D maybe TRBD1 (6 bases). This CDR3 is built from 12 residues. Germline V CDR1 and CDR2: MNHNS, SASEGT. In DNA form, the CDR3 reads TGTGCCAGCAGACCTACTCAGGGGAGTTTCCTCTTC. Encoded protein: CASRPTQGSFLF.

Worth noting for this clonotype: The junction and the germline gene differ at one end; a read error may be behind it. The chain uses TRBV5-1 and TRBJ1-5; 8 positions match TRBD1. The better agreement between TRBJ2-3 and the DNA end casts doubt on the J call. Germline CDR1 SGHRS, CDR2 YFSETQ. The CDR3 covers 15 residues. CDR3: CAISPTGDSNQPQYF. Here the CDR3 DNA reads TGCGCCATCAGCCCGACAGGGGATAGCAATCAGCCCCAGTATTTT.

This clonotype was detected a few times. CDR3 in DNA: TGCAGCGCCAAGAAGCGGGAGGGAGGTGAGCAGTTCTTC. Translation gives CSAKKREGGEQFF. V and J are TRBV29-1 and TRBJ2-1, with 10 bases lining up with TRBD2. After removal of 7 bases from V and 9 bases from J, the junction contained 9 bases not matched to a gene. The CDR3 length is 13 residues. Per the germline V gene, CDR1 is SQVTM and CDR2 is ANQGSEA.

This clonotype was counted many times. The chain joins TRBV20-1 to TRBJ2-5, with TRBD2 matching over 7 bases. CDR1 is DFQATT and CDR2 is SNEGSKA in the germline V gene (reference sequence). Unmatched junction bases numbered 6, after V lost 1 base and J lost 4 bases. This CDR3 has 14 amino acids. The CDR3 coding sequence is TGCAGTGCTAGAGGGGGACTACCTCCAGAGACCCAGTACTTC. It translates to CSARGGLPPETQYF.

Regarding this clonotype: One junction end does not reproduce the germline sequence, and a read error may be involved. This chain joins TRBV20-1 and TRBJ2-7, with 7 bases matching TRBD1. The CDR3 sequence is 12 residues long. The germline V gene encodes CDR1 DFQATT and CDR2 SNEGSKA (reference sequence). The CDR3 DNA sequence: TGCAGTGCTAGAAAGAACAGGGGCGAGCATTACTTC. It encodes CSARKNRGEHYF.

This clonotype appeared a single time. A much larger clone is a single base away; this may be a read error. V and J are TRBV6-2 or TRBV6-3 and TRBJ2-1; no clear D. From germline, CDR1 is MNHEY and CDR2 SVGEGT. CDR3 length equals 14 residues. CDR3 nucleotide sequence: TGTGCCAGCAGTTACGGTACCAATTACAATGTGCAGTTCTTC. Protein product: CASSYGTNYNVQFF.